The text below deals with one T cell receptor beta chain. This entry is derived from a study of blood T cell repertoires in COVID-19. Looking at the study overall: Spain, Italy and the United States supplied samples that represented acute and convalescent COVID-19. From T cells, B-cell-depleted T cells, or PBMCs came the material, which was cDNA or gDNA.

This table comes from immunoSEQ multiplex PCR, and its TCRdb copy is limited to in-frame clones, with some not included. The table lists about 130,000 clones, approximately 82% of them singletons, with about a tenth in the top ten. The CDR3 sequence is 16 residues long. The V and J ends lost 0 bases and 0 bases respectively, with 6 bases between them. Germline V gives CDR1 ENHRY, CDR2 SYGVKD. The source material was peripheral blood. The chain couples TRBV10-3 to TRBJ2-6; the D is unclear. This TCR derives from a man between 60 and 75 years old who had recovered from COVID-19. In nucleotides, the CDR3 is TGTGCCATCAGTGAGTCGGGCATCTCTGGGGCCAACGTCCTGACTTTC. Encoded protein: CAISESGISGANVLTF.